This entry features one T cell receptor (beta chain) sequence. The antigen is unknown. Given a much more abundant clone one base away, this may be a read error. Researchers amplified the TCR beta CDR3 regions from RNA transcripts. First-round RT-PCR of the TCR CDR3 relied on the HTBI primer set. TCRdb reprocessed the multiplex PCR reads with MiXCR, giving one entry per CDR3 protein. This sample carries 340,000 or so distinct CDR3 sequences, roughly 23% of them seen once, and the ten largest clones take over 40%. The data belong to a study of T cells in Graves' hyperthyroidism and ophthalmopathy. Study context: Prior to any treatment, at the point of initial diagnosis, peripheral blood was collected.

Patients showing uncontrolled infection, other autoimmune disease, pregnancy or lactation were ineligible. Diagnoses were established using clinical symptoms, serum thyroxine and TRAb, thyroid ultrasound and orbital computed tomography. Study findings and constraints: Ophthalmopathy and stable hyperthyroidism were told apart by a 13 V-J model.

Germline lookup yields CDR1 SEHNR and CDR2 FQNEAQ (reference sequence). This CDR3 has 15 amino acids. Trimming removed 5 bases at V and 2 bases at J, with 14 bases between. The chain uses TRBV7-9 and TRBJ2-3; weak D call: TRBD1 (6 bases). Sequencing was carried out using blood. This receptor was obtained from a woman between 50 and 59 years old with Graves' hyperthyroidism. CDR3: CASSRRGHLTDTQYF. CDR3 bases: TGTGCCAGCAGCCGTCGGGGACACCTCACAGATACGCAGTATTTT.